This T cell receptor beta chain was recovered during a study of T cell changes during pregnancy in multiple sclerosis. Here immunoSEQ multiplex PCR was the method, and the copy in TCRdb shows in-frame clones only, minus some. The sample consists of approximately 88,000 clones, roughly 96% of them appearing once. CDR1 is MGHRA and CDR2 is YSYEKL in the germline V gene. The V and J ends lost 1 base and 5 bases, in that order; junction bases with no gene match: 3. The CDR3 sequence is 14 residues long. This clone was recorded a few times. This chain connects TRBV4-1 to TRBJ2-5; TRBD1 agrees at 8 bases. The input for sequencing was peripheral blood, taken in the second trimester of pregnancy. The receptor comes from a female donor with multiple sclerosis, enrolled in a pregnancy study. For the CDR3, the DNA is TGCGCCAGCAGCCAAGCACAGGGGGGTGAGACCCAGTACTTC. Translation: CASSQAQGGETQYF.